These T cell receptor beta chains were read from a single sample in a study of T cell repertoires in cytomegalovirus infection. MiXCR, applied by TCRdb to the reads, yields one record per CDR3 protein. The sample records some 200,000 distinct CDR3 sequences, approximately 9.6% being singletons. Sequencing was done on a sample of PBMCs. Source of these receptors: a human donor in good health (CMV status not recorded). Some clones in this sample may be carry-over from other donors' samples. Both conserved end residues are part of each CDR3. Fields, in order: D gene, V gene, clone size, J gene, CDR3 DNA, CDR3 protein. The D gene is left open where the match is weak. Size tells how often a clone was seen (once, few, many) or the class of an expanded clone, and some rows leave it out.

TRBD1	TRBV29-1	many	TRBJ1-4	TGCAGCGTGCGCCGGGACAGAAGGGATGGGGAAAAACTGTTTTTT	CSVRRDRRDGEKLFF
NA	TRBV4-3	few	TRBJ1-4	TGCGCCAGCAGCCAAGATGGCAGGGAGAGTGAAAAACTGTTTTTT	CASSQDGRESEKLFF
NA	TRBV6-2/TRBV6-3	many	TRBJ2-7	TGTGCCAGCAGCTGGACCCACGAGCAGTACTTC	CASSWTHEQYF
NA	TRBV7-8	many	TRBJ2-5	TGTGCCAGCAGCCTAAGGTATCCAGGAAGAGAGACCCAGTACTTC	CASSLRYPGRETQYF
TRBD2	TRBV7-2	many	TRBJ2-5	TGTGCCAGCAGCTTAGCAGTAGCGGGGGGGCAGGAGACCCAGTACTTC	CASSLAVAGGQETQYF
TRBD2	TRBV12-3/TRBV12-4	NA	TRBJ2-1	TGTGCCAGCTTAGATAGCGGGAGTTACAATGAGCAGTTCTTC	CASLDSGSYNEQFF
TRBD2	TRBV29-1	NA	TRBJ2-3	TGCAGCGTTACTAGCGGGGCTGGCACAGATACGCAGTATTTT	CSVTSGAGTDTQYF
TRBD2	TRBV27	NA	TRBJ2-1	TGTGCCAGCAGTTTGACTAGCGGGAGCTCGGGTGAGCAGTTCTTC	CASSLTSGSSGEQFF
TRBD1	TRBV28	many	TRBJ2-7	TGTGCCAGCAGGCCGGACAGGGGTGAGGTCTACGAGCAGTACTTC	CASRPDRGEVYEQYF
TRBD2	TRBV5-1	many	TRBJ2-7	TGCGCCAGCAGCGGGCCCTCCTGGCCGGGACTAGCGGGGACCTACGAGCAGTACTTC	CASSGPSWPGLAGTYEQYF
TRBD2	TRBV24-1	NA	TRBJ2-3	TGTGCCACCAGTGATTTGACTAGCGGGGGGAACACAGATACGCAGTATTTT	CATSDLTSGGNTDTQYF
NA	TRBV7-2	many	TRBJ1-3	TGTGCCAGCAGCAAACCGGGCCTCTCTGGAAACACCATATATTTT	CASSKPGLSGNTIYF
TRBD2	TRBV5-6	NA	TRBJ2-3	TGTGCCAGCAGCTCGCGGGGACTAGCGGGGCCGGATACGCAGTATTTT	CASSSRGLAGPDTQYF
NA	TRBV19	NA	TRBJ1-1	TGTGCCAGTAGTGTCGGGGGCACTGAAGCTTTCTTT	CASSVGGTEAFF
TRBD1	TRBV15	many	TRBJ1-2	TGTGCCACCAGCACGGGACAGGGAGGCTATGGCTACACCTTC	CATSTGQGGYGYTF
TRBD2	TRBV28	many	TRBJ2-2	TGTGCCAGCAGCTCGCGGGGGAGAACAGGTACCGGGGAGCTGTTTTTT	CASSSRGRTGTGELFF
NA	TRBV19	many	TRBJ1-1	TGTGCCAGTAGTATAGGGGGACAGAACACTGAAGCTTTCTTT	CASSIGGQNTEAFF
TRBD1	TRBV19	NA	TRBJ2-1	TGTGCCAGTATTCCGGGACAGGGAGGTCATGAGCAGTTCTTC	CASIPGQGGHEQFF
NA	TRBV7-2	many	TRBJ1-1	TGTGCCAGCAGCTCGGGACAGAACACTGAAGCTTTCTTT	CASSSGQNTEAFF
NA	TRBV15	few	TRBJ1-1	TGTGCCACCAGCATAGCACAGGGGAACACTGAAGCTTTCTTT	CATSIAQGNTEAFF
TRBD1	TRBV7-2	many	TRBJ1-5	TGTGCCAGCAGCCAGGACAGGGGAGGGTCTCAGCCCCAGCATTTT	CASSQDRGGSQPQHF
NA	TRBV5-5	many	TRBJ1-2	TGTGCCAGCAGCTTGGACAGTCTCGGCTACACCTTC	CASSLDSLGYTF
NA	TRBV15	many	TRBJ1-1	TGTGCCACCAGCAGAGATCGTGCCCTCTTGGGCACTGAAGCTTTCTTT	CATSRDRALLGTEAFF
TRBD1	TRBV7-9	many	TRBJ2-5	TGTGCCAGCAGGCCACTGTTAGGTGCGACAGGGGGCTCGTACCAAGAGACCCAGTACTTC	CASRPLLGATGGSYQETQYF
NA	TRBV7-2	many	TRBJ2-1	TGTGCCAGCAGCTTAAGGGGGATCTACAATGAGCAGTTCTTC	CASSLRGIYNEQFF
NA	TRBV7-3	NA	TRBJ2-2	TGTGCCAGCAGCAGACAGACGACCGGGGAGCTGTTTTTT	CASSRQTTGELFF
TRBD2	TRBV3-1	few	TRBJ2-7	TGTGCCAGCAGCCACACGGCGGGAGTCCCAGGCGAGCAGTACTTC	CASSHTAGVPGEQYF
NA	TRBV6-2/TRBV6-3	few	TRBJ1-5	TGTGCCAGCAGTCGTACACAGGGTCAGCCCCAGCATTTT	CASSRTQGQPQHF
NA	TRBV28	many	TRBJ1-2	TGTGCCAGCAGACCATCTACAAAACTAGGCTACACCTTC	CASRPSTKLGYTF
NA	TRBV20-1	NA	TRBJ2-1	TGCAGTGCACGTTACTTCGGCGAGCAGTTCTTC	CSARYFGEQFF
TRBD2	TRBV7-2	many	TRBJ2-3	TGTGCCAGCAGCTTAGGTCTATCCGGACTAGCGGGACGTCCAGATACGCAGTATTTT	CASSLGLSGLAGRPDTQYF
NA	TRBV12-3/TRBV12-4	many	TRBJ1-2	TGTGCCAGCCATCGTGTGATAGGTGGCTACACCTTC	CASHRVIGGYTF
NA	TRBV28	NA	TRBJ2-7	TGTGCCAGCACCCGTGCTGTCGGGGGCTACGAGCAGTACTTC	CASTRAVGGYEQYF
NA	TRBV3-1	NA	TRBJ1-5	TGTGCCAGCAGCCAAGTCCCGGGGAGGGATCAGCCCCAGCATTTT	CASSQVPGRDQPQHF
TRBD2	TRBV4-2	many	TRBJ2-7	TGTGCCAGCAGCCAAGATCAGGTGGTGGGGACTAGCGACTCCTACGAGCAGTACTTC	CASSQDQVVGTSDSYEQYF
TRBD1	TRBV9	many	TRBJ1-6	TGTGCCAGCGGAATAGACAGGGTATCGAATTCACCCCTCCACTTT	CASGIDRVSNSPLHF
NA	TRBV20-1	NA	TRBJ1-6	TGCAGTGCTAGAGTCGGGGAGGCCTATAATTCACCCCTCCACTTT	CSARVGEAYNSPLHF
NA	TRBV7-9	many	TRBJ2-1	TGTGCCAGCAGCCCGGACCCGATCCGGTACAATGAGCAGTTCTTC	CASSPDPIRYNEQFF
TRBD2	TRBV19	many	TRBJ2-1	TGTGCCAGTAGTACCTCTCGCGTTAGCGGGCTCGCTGCCAATGAGCAGTTCTTC	CASSTSRVSGLAANEQFF
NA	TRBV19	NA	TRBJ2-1	TGTGCCAGTAGTAGTCAGAGCTCCTACAATGAGCAGTTCTTC	CASSSQSSYNEQFF
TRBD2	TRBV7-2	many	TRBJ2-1	TGTGCCAGCAGCTTACCGGGACTAGCGGGGGGGCAAAATGAGCAGTTCTTC	CASSLPGLAGGQNEQFF
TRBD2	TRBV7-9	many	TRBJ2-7	TGTGCCAGCAGCCCAAGGGTTGGTGGGCCTAGCGGGAATCAAGGCTCCTACGAGCAGTACTTC	CASSPRVGGPSGNQGSYEQYF
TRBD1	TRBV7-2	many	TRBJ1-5	TGTGCCAGCAGCGAATCGACAGGGGCAACTTATCAGCCCCAGCATTTT	CASSESTGATYQPQHF
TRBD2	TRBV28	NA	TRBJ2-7	TGTGCCAGCAGATCTAGCGGGAGCCCTTCCTACGAGCAGTACTTC	CASRSSGSPSYEQYF
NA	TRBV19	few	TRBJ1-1	TGTGCCAGTAGTATCGATCCAGGGGTGAACACTGAAGCTTTCTTT	CASSIDPGVNTEAFF
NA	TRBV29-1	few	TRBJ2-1	TGCAGCGTTGATGGAGGGTTCTCGGCTGGCTCCTACAATGAGCAGTTCTTC	CSVDGGFSAGSYNEQFF
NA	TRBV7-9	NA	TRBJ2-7	TGTGCCAGCAGCCGAGGCAACGAGCAGTACTTC	CASSRGNEQYF
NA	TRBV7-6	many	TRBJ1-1	TGTGCCAGCAGCTTAGTCCCCGGCGGGACTGAAGCTTTCTTT	CASSLVPGGTEAFF
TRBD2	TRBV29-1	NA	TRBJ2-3	TGCAGCGCATTAGCGGGAGTCACAGATACGCAGTATTTT	CSALAGVTDTQYF
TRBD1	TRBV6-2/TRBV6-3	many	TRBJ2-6	TGTGCCAGCATGGACAGGGGGCGGTCGGCCAACGTCCTGACTTTC	CASMDRGRSANVLTF
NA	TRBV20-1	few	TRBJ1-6	TGCAGTGCCCCCGAAGGCCGACCGAATAATTCACCCCTCCACTTT	CSAPEGRPNNSPLHF
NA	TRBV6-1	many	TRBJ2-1	TGTGCCAGCAGTTTCGTACGTAGCGGAGGGGGGAATGAGCAGTTCTTC	CASSFVRSGGGNEQFF
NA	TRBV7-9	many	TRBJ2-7	TGTGCCAGCAGCGACTACACCTACGAGCAGTACTTC	CASSDYTYEQYF
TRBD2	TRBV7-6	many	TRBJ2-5	TGTGCCAGCAGAAATACTCTAGCGGGAGGTCTGCAAGAGACCCAGTACTTC	CASRNTLAGGLQETQYF
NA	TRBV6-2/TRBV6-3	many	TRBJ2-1	TGTGCCAGCAGTGACCTAGGCCCCTCCTACAATGAGCAGTTCTTC	CASSDLGPSYNEQFF
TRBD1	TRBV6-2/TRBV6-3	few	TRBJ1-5	TGTGCCAGCAGACGACAGGGAGGAATCCATCAGCCCCAGCATTTT	CASRRQGGIHQPQHF
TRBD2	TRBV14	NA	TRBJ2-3	TGTGCCAGCAGCTCACCCCCCGTGATCAGCGGGGGGGGAGATACGCAGTATTTT	CASSSPPVISGGGDTQYF
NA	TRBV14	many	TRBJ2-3	TGTGCCAGCAGCCAAGGTCCGGGACACACAGATACGCAGTATTTT	CASSQGPGHTDTQYF